This is a list of T cell receptor beta chains from one sample in a study of shared clonotypes between healthy human individuals. Clones were sequenced by immunoSEQ multiplex PCR, and TCRdb holds only the in-frame ones, with some missing. The sample contains hundreds of thousands of clones, 70% to 80% of which appear only once. The specimen was PBMCs. Receptor source: a middle-aged woman in good health. Some clones in this sample may be carry-over from other donors' samples. Each CDR3 is given with its conserved first and last residue. A D gene is named only where the DNA matches it firmly. Not all rows give a size; the values are once, few, many and, for expanded clones, a class.

j_gene | d_gene | abundance | v_gene | CDR3aa | CDR3nt
TRBJ2-1 | - | - | TRBV30 | CAWSVAYRGAEQFF | TGTGCCTGGAGTGTAGCCTACCGGGGCGCTGAGCAGTTCTTC
TRBJ2-1 | TRBD2 | once | TRBV11-3 | CASSPTSGRAYNEQFF | TGTGCCAGCAGCCCCACTAGCGGGAGGGCCTACAATGAGCAGTTCTTC
TRBJ2-4 | TRBD1 | few | TRBV11-1 | CASSLPWDRGPIQYF | TGTGCCAGCAGCTTACCCTGGGACAGGGGACCCATTCAGTACTTC
TRBJ2-7 | - | - | TRBV2 | CASCLVAYEQYF | TGTGCCAGCTGCCTGGTCGCCTACGAGCAGTACTTC
TRBJ2-3 | - | many | TRBV11-1 | CASSQRARADTDTQYF | TGTGCCAGCAGCCAAAGGGCCAGGGCAGACACAGATACGCAGTATTTT
TRBJ2-5 | TRBD1 | - | TRBV7-9 | CASSFTGTGVRETQYF | TGTGCCAGCAGCTTCACCGGGACAGGGGTACGGGAGACCCAGTACTTC
TRBJ2-7 | TRBD2 | few | TRBV19 | CASRAGDGQYF | TGTGCCAGTAGAGCGGGAGACGGGCAGTACTTC
TRBJ2-3 | - | - | TRBV5-4 | CASSPGRRTDTQYF | TGTGCCAGCAGCCCAGGACGTCGCACAGATACGCAGTATTTT
TRBJ2-7 | - | - | TRBV28 | CASSLSAGNDYEQYF | TGTGCCAGCAGTTTATCGGCAGGGAATGACTACGAGCAGTACTTC
TRBJ1-4 | - | - | TRBV5-6 | CASSLESGEKLFF | TGTGCCAGCAGCTTGGAAAGTGGTGAAAAACTGTTTTTT
TRBJ2-2 | - | once | TRBV10-3 | CAISFDRNTGELFF | TGTGCCATCAGCTTTGACAGGAACACCGGGGAGCTGTTTTTT
TRBJ2-1 | TRBD2 | - | TRBV30 | CAWSAWRGSSYNEQFF | TGTGCCTGGAGTGCCTGGCGGGGGAGCTCCTACAATGAGCAGTTCTTC
TRBJ2-7 | TRBD2 | - | TRBV7-9 | CASTPVTSGLFEQYF | TGTGCCAGCACCCCTGTGACTAGCGGGCTGTTCGAGCAGTACTTC
TRBJ2-7 | TRBD2 | - | TRBV28 | CASSLDSGRAYEQYF | TGTGCCAGCAGTTTAGATAGCGGGAGGGCCTACGAGCAGTACTTC